This is a list of T cell receptor beta chains from one sample in a study of early T cells in non-severe SARS-CoV-2 infection. One entry per CDR3 protein, called by TCRdb with MiXCR from the 5' RACE reads. The sample has under 70,000 distinct CDR3 sequences, 11% seen once. Sequencing was carried out using whole blood. These TCRs come from an adult who was a healthcare worker with PCR-confirmed SARS-CoV-2 infection or an uninfected control (not recorded which). Each CDR3 is given with its conserved first and last residue. The D gene is left open where the match is weak. Clone sizes are given selectively: once, few, many, or a class where the clone is expanded.

size,D,V,J,CDR3,DNA
few,TRBD1,TRBV5-1,TRBJ1-1,CASSRSQGAGTEAFF,TGCGCCAGCAGCCGTTCACAGGGGGCAGGCACTGAAGCTTTCTTT
few,.,TRBV28,TRBJ1-6,CASRLGGSPLHF,TGTGCCAGCAGACTAGGCGGGTCACCCCTCCACTTT
many,TRBD1,TRBV19,TRBJ1-5,CASNPGGRRNQPQHF,TGTGCCAGTAACCCAGGGGGTCGACGCAATCAGCCCCAGCATTTT
many,.,TRBV19,TRBJ2-2,CATPAWNTGELFF,TGTGCCACCCCGGCGTGGAACACCGGGGAGCTGTTTTTT
.,.,TRBV20-1,TRBJ1-6,CSATPGGSSYNSPLHF,TGCAGTGCTACACCCGGGGGGAGCTCCTATAATTCACCCCTCCACTTT
many,.,TRBV19,TRBJ2-2,CASSLRQGLSGELFF,TGTGCCAGTAGTCTCAGACAGGGACTATCCGGGGAGCTGTTTTTT
few,TRBD1,TRBV6-1,TRBJ2-7,CASARQGPSYEQYF,TGTGCCAGCGCACGACAGGGACCCTCCTACGAGCAGTACTTC
few,TRBD1,TRBV10-3,TRBJ2-7,CAIKTGAAYEQYF,TGTGCCATCAAGACAGGGGCCGCCTACGAGCAGTACTTC
many,TRBD1,TRBV12-3/TRBV12-4,TRBJ1-6,CASSTDRESGVALHF,TGTGCCAGCAGCACGGACAGGGAGTCAGGTGTGGCCCTCCACTTT
.,TRBD2,TRBV5-1,TRBJ2-3,CASSLGLAGSTDTQYF,TGCGCCAGCAGCTTGGGACTAGCGGGCAGCACAGATACGCAGTATTTT
.,.,TRBV14,TRBJ2-2,CASSLGHGTGELFF,TGTGCCAGCAGCCTAGGACACGGCACCGGGGAGCTGTTTTTT
.,.,TRBV29-1,TRBJ2-4,CSVVGVRNIQYF,TGCAGCGTGGTAGGGGTACGGAACATTCAGTACTTC
few,.,TRBV12-3/TRBV12-4,TRBJ2-5,CASSRIGRVEETQYF,TGTGCCAGCAGCCGAATAGGGCGGGTAGAAGAGACCCAGTACTTC
.,.,TRBV20-1,TRBJ1-3,CSAGGGTGNTIYF,TGCAGTGCTGGCGGAGGGACTGGAAACACCATATATTTT
.,.,TRBV27,TRBJ1-1,CASALTENTEAFF,TGTGCCAGCGCCTTGACAGAGAACACTGAAGCTTTCTTT
many,.,TRBV5-1,TRBJ2-1,CASSPAAYNEQFF,TGCGCCAGCAGCCCAGCAGCCTACAATGAGCAGTTCTTC
.,TRBD1,TRBV27,TRBJ1-6,CASSNESVRDRGLLRDSPLHF,TGTGCCAGCAGTAATGAATCTGTCCGGGACAGGGGCCTTCTCCGGGATTCACCCCTCCACTTT
many,.,TRBV12-3/TRBV12-4,TRBJ1-3,CAGIPGSGNTIYF,TGTGCCGGGATTCCGGGCTCTGGAAACACCATATATTTT
many,.,TRBV7-9,TRBJ2-5,CASSLPQETQYF,TGTGCCAGCAGCTTACCCCAAGAGACCCAGTACTTC